One and the same sample provided the 2 T cell receptor beta chains below, sequenced in a study of T-cell memory formation after mild COVID-19 (dated by TCRdb to the early 2020s). The protocol used for the library was 5' RACE. Sequencing was carried out with an Illumina NovaSeq 6000. The public reads were reanalyzed by TCRdb: fastp trimming at Q25, MiXCR alignment, in-frame beta chains only. CDR3 protein sequences are deduplicated, and each keeps its most common genes and DNA. The sample has tens of thousands of distinct CDR3 sequences on record, around 14% of them singletons. About 33% of the sample lies in the top ten. The sequenced material came from PBMCs or a T cell subset sorted from them (not recorded which). The receptors here all came from an adult woman who had mild COVID-19 (a few samples of this study predate the infection). The sample titles of this study are shuffled in the database, so cell type and time point are left out; the donor was told from shared clones.

This clonotype was seen more than once but under ten times. The V and J genes are TRBV18 and TRBJ2-5; 7 nucleotides align to TRBD2. J lost 1 base, V lost 3 bases, and 5 bases had no gene match. CDR3 size: 15 residues. Germline values: CDR1 KGHSH, CDR2 LQKENI. The CDR3 protein is CASSPPGGSQETQYF. The CDR3 coding sequence is TGTGCCAGCTCACCGCCGGGCGGGAGCCAAGAGACCCAGTACTTC.

This clonotype was observed at least ten times. The chain links TRBV5-1 to TRBJ2-7; 8 bases line up with TRBD1. The junction had 8 bases not matched to a gene; V was cut back by 1 base and J by 5 bases. Germline loops: CDR1 SGHRS, CDR2 YFSETQ. The CDR3 covers 15 residues. In nucleotides, the CDR3 is TGCGCCAGCAGCTTGACAGGGGGGAGTCTGGACGAGCAGTACTTC. The encoded protein is CASSLTGGSLDEQYF.